Below are 21 T cell receptor beta chains sequenced from a single sample in a study of T cell clones after liver transplantation (dated by TCRdb to about 2019). Preparation of the library involved the immunoSEQ multiplex PCR assay. The source is immuneACCESS, and TCRdb retained only in-frame sequences with V and J called. Part of the clones is not carried over; for the studies checked, unresolved V genes explain less than half of this, and the remainder is unexplained. This sample lists 50,000 to 70,000 clones; 70% to 80% were detected once. The ten largest clones capture roughly 2.8% of the sample. This specimen consisted of CD4+ T cells from blood, obtained at the approximately 16-month timepoint. These TCRs come from a human patient who received a liver transplant. After a transplant, certain T cells may trace back to the graft donor.

This clone is medium-sized within its sample. The chain joins TRBV5-5 to TRBJ2-7; D not certain. The germline V gene encodes CDR1 SGHKS and CDR2 YYEKEE (reference sequence). The CDR3 is 12 residues long. V lost 4 bases and J lost 1, with 6 bases in between. CDR3 loop: CASSPPSYEQYV. CDR3 DNA: TGTGCCAGCAGCCCCCCATCCTACGAGCAGTACGTC.

This clone appeared a few times. The chain combines TRBV30 with TRBJ1-4; D remains ambiguous. The V gene lost 2 bases and the J gene lost 0 bases, with 13 bases spanning the gap. Looked up from germline, CDR1 is GTSNPN and CDR2 is SVGIG (reference sequence). The CDR3 runs 16 residues. The CDR3 spells CAWSYGRVATNEKLFF. DNA for the CDR3: TGTGCCTGGAGTTACGGCAGAGTTGCAACTAATGAAAAACTGTTTTTT.

This chain links TRBV30 with TRBJ1-3, with 8 bases matching TRBD1. Per germline, CDR1 GTSNPN and CDR2 SVGIG (reference sequence). The CDR3 has 14 amino acids. Losses at the gene ends were 1 base for V and 4 bases for J; bases not matched to a gene: 3. CDR3 bases: TGTGCCTGGAGTGCAGGGGGCCTGGGAAACACCATATATTTT. Translation: CAWSAGGLGNTIYF.

This clone was detected only once. The genes are TRBV7-2 and TRBJ1-5, with D unresolved. The CDR3 is 12 amino acids. CDR1 SGHTA and CDR2 FQGNSA come from the germline V gene. V was shortened by 1 base and J by 5 bases, with 3 bases between the two germline ends. The CDR3 nucleotides are TGTGCCAGCAGCTTAGATGATCAGCCCCAGCATTTT. Translating it yields CASSLDDQPQHF.

This clone came up a few times. The sample carries other DNA sequences with the same CDR3. The V gene is TRBV30, the J gene TRBJ2-1; 7 bases are shared with TRBD2. Per the germline V gene, CDR1 is GTSNPN and CDR2 is SVGIG (reference sequence). V was clipped by 8 bases and J by 3 bases; unmatched bases: 7. The CDR3 has 13 amino acids. The CDR3: CAREREGYNEQFF. As DNA, the CDR3 is TGTGCCAGAGAGCGGGAAGGCTACAATGAGCAGTTCTTC.

The CDR3 bases are TGTGCCAGCAGCCCGCAGACAGAATTGGCCTATGGCTACACCTTC. It codes for CASSPQTELAYGYTF. The rearrangement joins TRBV11-2 to TRBJ1-2; TRBD1 might be the D (5 bases). Germline V gene lookup returns CDR1 SGHAT and CDR2 FQNNGV. With 5 bases removed from V and 4 bases from J, the gap between germline ends came to 17 bases. CDR3 size: 15 residues.

The chain recombines TRBV5-8 with TRBJ2-3; TRBD1 agrees at 8 bases. The CDR3 runs 16 residues. CDR1 SGHTS and CDR2 YDEGEE come from the germline V gene. V lost 4 bases and J lost 4; bases outside the gene matches: 11. CDR3 nucleotides: TGTGCCAGCAGCCCGAGAACAGGGGGTTGGGCAGATACGCAGTATTTT. Its translation: CASSPRTGGWADTQYF.

The genes are TRBV9 and TRBJ1-1, with 9 bases lining up with TRBD1. Germline V lookup: CDR1 SGDLS, CDR2 YYNGEE. With 2 bases clipped from V and 5 bases from J, the junction kept 4 bases outside the gene matches. CDR3 length equals 14 residues. DNA for the CDR3: TGTGCCAGCAGCGTCGGGACAGGGACAACTGAAGCTTTCTTT. Encoded protein: CASSVGTGTTEAFF.

This sequence joins TRBV5-8 and TRBJ1-2; D perhaps matches TRBD1 (6 bases). CDR1 is SGHTS and CDR2 is YDEGEE in the germline V gene. The CDR3 spans 15 residues. Trimming took off 1 base at V and 3 bases at J, with 13 bases between the two ends. CDR3 loop: CASSLNLGADYGYTF. CDR3 in DNA: TGTGCCAGCAGCTTGAATCTGGGGGCAGACTATGGCTACACCTTC.

V gene TRBV14 combines with J gene TRBJ2-1, with D maybe TRBD2 (5 bases). Trimming pared 0 bases from V and 3 bases from J, leaving 12 bases between. The CDR3 is 16 amino acids. The germline gives CDR1 SGHDN, CDR2 FVKESK. The CDR3 protein is CASSQDLNGIYNEQFF. DNA of the CDR3: TGTGCCAGCAGCCAAGATCTTAACGGGATCTACAATGAGCAGTTCTTC. Full variable domain (remainder filled in from reference TRBV14 and TRBJ2-1): EAGVTQFPSHSVIEKGQTVTLRCDPISGHDNLYWYRRVMGKEIKFLLHFVKESKQDESGMPNNRFLAERTGGTYSTLKVQPAELEDSGVYFCASSQDLNGIYNEQFFGPGTRLTVL.

In DNA, the CDR3 is TGTGCCAGTATGAGGACTAGCGGGAGCCTAAGCACAGATACGCAGTATTTT. Translating it yields CASMRTSGSLSTDTQYF. The rearrangement links TRBV19 to TRBJ2-3; 13 bases align to TRBD2. The CDR3 has 17 amino acids. J was trimmed by 0 bases and V by 7 bases; bases with no gene match: 7. Germline CDR1 and CDR2: LNHDA and SQIVND (reference sequence).

This sequence joins TRBV28 and TRBJ2-7; 8 bases match TRBD2. Germline CDR1 and CDR2: MDHEN and SYDVKM. The CDR3 totals 13 residues. Losses at the gene ends were 8 bases for V and 5 bases for J; bases not matched to a gene: 8. The CDR3 DNA is TGTGCCAGCTCCCGGGGGGGTTCGGACGAGCAGTACTTC. Its translation: CASSRGGSDEQYF. Looking up the rest from reference TRBV28 and TRBJ2-7 gives the full variable domain: DVKVTQSSRYLVKRTGEKVFLECVQDMDHENMFWYRQDPGLGLRLIYFSYDVKMKEKGDIPEGYSVSREKKERFSLILESASTNQTSMYLCASSRGGSDEQYFGPGTRLTVT.

The rearrangement uses TRBV5-1 and TRBJ2-3, with 7 bases matching TRBD2. Looked up from germline, CDR1 is SGHRS and CDR2 is YFSETQ. The V and J ends lost 7 bases and 2 bases, in that order; junction bases with no gene match: 13. The CDR3 consists of 16 residues. The CDR3 is CASYDSSGPTTDTQYF. CDR3 in DNA: TGCGCCAGCTACGATTCTAGCGGACCGACCACAGATACGCAGTATTTT.

The V gene is TRBV5-1, the J gene TRBJ2-7, with D hard to call. With 0 bases removed from V and 4 bases from J, the gap between germline ends came to 23 bases. The CDR3 has 18 residues. From germline, CDR1 is SGHRS and CDR2 YFSETQ. The CDR3: CASSLALYNNNQVYEQYF. CDR3 DNA: TGCGCCAGCAGCTTGGCCCTCTACAACAATAATCAGGTATACGAGCAGTACTTC. The full variable domain, rest sourced from reference TRBV5-1 and TRBJ2-7, is KAGVTQTPRYLIKTRGQQVTLSCSPISGHRSVSWYQQTPGQGLQFLFEYFSETQRNKGNFPGRFSGRQFSNSRSEMNVSTLELGDSALYLCASSLALYNNNQVYEQYFGPGTRLTVT.

This sequence joins TRBV5-1 and TRBJ2-3; no firm D call. CDR1 is SGHRS and CDR2 is YFSETQ in the germline V gene. V lost 1 base to trimming and J lost 4 bases, with 1 base between them. This CDR3 contains 11 residues. The CDR3 nucleotides read TGCGCCAGCAGCTTGTCAGATACGCAGTATTTT. This sequence encodes CASSLSDTQYF.

This clone was seen ten or more times. This chain connects TRBV7-9 to TRBJ2-3; D is unresolved. Trimming removed 6 bases at V and 4 bases at J, with 11 bases between. Germline-derived CDR1 and CDR2 are SEHNR and FQNEAQ (reference sequence). This CDR3 has 13 residues. CDR3 in amino acids: CASSPKGPDTQYF. CDR3 nucleotides: TGTGCCAGCAGTCCTAAGGGTCCAGATACGCAGTATTTT.

The chain uses TRBV5-1 and TRBJ2-1, with D unclear. CDR3 length: 13 amino acids. Trimming removed 3 bases from V and 3 bases from J, with 7 bases in between. Germline CDR1 SGHRS, CDR2 YFSETQ. The CDR3 region is CASSSPSYNEQFF. CDR3 sequence (DNA): TGCGCCAGCAGCTCACCTAGCTACAATGAGCAGTTCTTC. Filled out from reference TRBV5-1 and TRBJ2-1, the complete variable domain reads KAGVTQTPRYLIKTRGQQVTLSCSPISGHRSVSWYQQTPGQGLQFLFEYFSETQRNKGNFPGRFSGRQFSNSRSEMNVSTLELGDSALYLCASSSPSYNEQFFGPGTRLTVL.

The V call is TRBV9, the J call TRBJ2-1; TRBD1 matches 10 bases. The CDR3 is made up of 19 amino acids. Germline V gene data show CDR1 as SGDLS and CDR2 as YYNGEE. After removal of 0 bases from V and 4 bases from J, the junction contained 13 bases not matched to a gene. As DNA, the CDR3 is TGTGCCAGCAGCGTAGATTCTGGCGTGACAGGGGGCCTGTACAATGAGCAGTTCTTC. It yields the protein CASSVDSGVTGGLYNEQFF.

The CDR3 protein is CASSFAGLAGGPWYNEQFF. The CDR3 DNA is TGTGCCAGCAGCTTCGCGGGACTAGCGGGGGGGCCATGGTACAATGAGCAGTTCTTC. The V and J genes are TRBV5-8 and TRBJ2-1; 16 nucleotides align to TRBD2. Germline V CDR1 and CDR2: SGHTS, YDEGEE. V lost 2 bases, J lost 4 bases, and 9 bases stayed unmatched. The CDR3 is 19 residues long.

The chain couples TRBV7-2 to TRBJ1-2, with 10 bases matching TRBD1. The trim removed 1 base at V and 6 bases at J, leaving 5 bases unmatched. Germline V lookup: CDR1 SGHTA, CDR2 FQGNSA. The CDR3 has 15 amino acids. The CDR3 reads CASSLDFDRGHGYTF. The DNA for the CDR3 is TGTGCCAGCAGCTTAGACTTTGACAGGGGGCATGGCTACACCTTC. Looking up the rest from reference TRBV7-2 and TRBJ1-2 gives the full variable domain: GAGVSQSPSNKVTEKGKDVELRCDPISGHTALYWYRQSLGQGLEFLIYFQGNSAPDKSGLPSDRFSAERTGGSVSTLTIQRTQQEDSAVYLCASSLDFDRGHGYTFGSGTRLTVV.

This clone came up once. DNA of the CDR3: TGTGCCAGCAGCATACCGGGACAGGGTATCGAAGCTTTCTTT. This gives the protein CASSIPGQGIEAFF. The chain is built from TRBV5-6 and TRBJ1-1, with TRBD1 matching 9 bases. CDR1 is SGHDT, CDR2 YYEEEE, per germline. This CDR3 spans 14 amino acids. After removal of 4 bases from V and 8 bases from J, the junction contained 9 bases not matched to a gene.